This T cell receptor beta chain is drawn from a study of T cell repertoires in cytomegalovirus infection. Overall study context: In public TCR beta signatures, there were indications of both CMV infection and matching HLA type.

TCRdb redid the calling of the reads with MiXCR, one entry per CDR3 protein. The data show about 740,000 distinct CDR3 sequences, roughly 36% seen once. Trimming took 2 bases from V and 5 from J, leaving 20 bases between them. Germline V lookup: CDR1 SGHNT, CDR2 YYREEE (reference sequence). This CDR3 region has 17 residues. The sequence was collected from a human donor in good health (CMV status not recorded). Some clones in this sample may be carry-over from other donors' samples. The chain carries TRBV5-4 and TRBJ2-1; tentative D call: TRBD1 (6 bases). Sequencing was carried out using PBMCs. CDR3 protein: CASSLDRRRGSDNEQFF. The CDR3 coding sequence is TGTGCCAGCAGCTTAGACAGGCGCCGTGGTTCTGACAATGAGCAGTTCTTC. Complete variable domain (other parts from reference TRBV5-4 and TRBJ2-1): ETGVTQSPTHLIKTRGQQVTLRCSSQSGHNTVSWYQQALGQGPQFIFQYYREEENGRGNFPPRFSGLQFPNYSSELNVNALELDDSALYLCASSLDRRRGSDNEQFFGPGTRLTVL.